These 8 T cell receptor beta chains were sequenced from one sample in a study of T-cell memory formation after mild COVID-19. TCRdb re-analysed the 5' RACE reads in MiXCR, keeping a single row per CDR3 protein. The sample consists of 350,000 to 500,000 distinct CDR3 sequences, about a quarter of them appearing once. The specimen was PBMCs or a T cell subset sorted from them (not recorded which). These receptors were collected from an adult woman who had mild COVID-19 (a few samples of this study predate the infection). Cell type and time point are not known.

The gene calls are TRBV10-3 and TRBJ2-3, with 7 bases identical to TRBD2. CDR1 and CDR2 from the germline V gene are ENHRY and SYGVKD. V lost 4 bases and J lost 0; bases outside the gene matches: 1. The CDR3 has 14 residues. CDR3 DNA sequence: TGTGCCATCAGTGGACTAGCAAGCACAGATACGCAGTATTTT. It is translated as CAISGLASTDTQYF.

A few counts support this clonotype. The chain employs TRBV6-5 and TRBJ1-3; D might be TRBD1 (6 bases). Between the trimmed V and J ends, which lost 5 bases and 0 bases, there was a span of 11 bases. The CDR3 loop spans 15 amino acids. Germline CDR1 and CDR2: MNHEY and SVGAGI. CDR3 loop: CASSRDTHSGNTIYF. The CDR3 DNA reads TGTGCCAGCAGTAGGGACACCCACTCTGGAAACACCATATATTTT.

This clonotype appeared a few times. The chain couples TRBV7-9 to TRBJ2-1, with 9 bases that match TRBD2. The CDR3 has 15 residues. CDR1 is SEHNR and CDR2 is FQNEAQ in the germline V gene (reference sequence). V trimming: 5 bases; J trimming: 7 bases; junction bases outside the gene matches: 9. CDR3 sequence: CASSPTAGGRNEQFF. The CDR3 DNA is TGTGCCAGCAGCCCGACGGCGGGAGGGCGGAATGAGCAGTTCTTC. Full variable domain (outside the CDR3, taken from reference TRBV7-9 and TRBJ2-1): DTGVSQNPRHKITKRGQNVTFRCDPISEHNRLYWYRQTLGQGPEFLTYFQNEAQLEKSRLLSDRFSAERPKGSFSTLEIQRTEQGDSAMYLCASSPTAGGRNEQFFGPGTRLTVL.

This clonotype occurred a few times. This chain links TRBV19 with TRBJ1-1, with a weak D call TRBD1 (5 bases). The V and J ends lost 10 bases and 6 bases respectively, with 18 bases between them. Germline V CDR1 and CDR2: LNHDA, SQIVND (reference sequence). The CDR3 contains 13 residues. DNA for the CDR3: TGTGCCACCCTTGGGGGGAAACGATCTGAAGCTTTCTTT. Protein product: CATLGGKRSEAFF.

The chain carries TRBV20-1 and TRBJ1-5; 8 bases are a match to TRBD1. V was clipped by 1 base and J by 0 bases; unmatched bases: 8. From germline, CDR1 is DFQATT and CDR2 SNEGSKA (reference sequence). There are 17 residues in the CDR3. The CDR3 nucleotides read TGCAGTGCTAGAGGGACAGGGACTCTTTTTAGCAATCAGCCCCAGCATTTT. Amino acid sequence: CSARGTGTLFSNQPQHF.

This clonotype was found once. V usage is TRBV12-3 or TRBV12-4 and J usage is TRBJ1-2, with D possibly TRBD1 on 6 matching bases. V was clipped by 3 bases and J by 12 bases, with 14 bases between them. The CDR3 is 12 amino acids. DNA for the CDR3: TGTGCCAGCAGTTTTAGACAGGAGAACAACACCTTC. Translating it yields CASSFRQENNTF.

This clonotype came up once. V usage is TRBV20-1 and J usage is TRBJ2-3, with 8 bases aligning to TRBD1. The CDR3 covers 14 residues. Trimming removed 4 bases from V and 2 bases from J; junction bases left unmatched: 5. Per the germline V gene, CDR1 is DFQATT and CDR2 is SNEGSKA (reference sequence). The CDR3 DNA reads TGCAGTGCTACGTTTCAGGGGGCCACAGATACGCAGTATTTT. Its protein is CSATFQGATDTQYF.

The V call is TRBV20-1, the J call TRBJ1-4; D is unresolved. The CDR3 contains 12 residues. Germline CDR1 is DFQATT and CDR2 is SNEGSKA (reference sequence). The germline V and J ends were trimmed by 4 bases and 2 bases, with 5 bases remaining between them. The CDR3 loop reads CSATRTNEKLFF. DNA for the CDR3: TGCAGTGCTACCCGGACTAATGAAAAACTGTTTTTT.